These 29 T cell receptor beta chains originate from one sample sequenced in a study of OX40 agonist ivuxolimab in advanced cancers. Sequenced by immunoSEQ multiplex PCR; TCRdb stores in-frame clones only, minus some. Here the sample spans around 24,000 clones, approximately 80% being singletons. The sample consisted of CD4+ or CD8+ T cells sorted from blood, taken in a trial of the OX40 agonist ivuxolimab. These receptors were taken from an adult with an advanced solid tumor such as melanoma, head and neck, liver or kidney cancer.

This clone was recorded once. The gene calls are TRBV13 and TRBJ2-7, with a possible D match to TRBD2 (6 bases). V lost 2 bases and J lost 5, with 16 bases in between. There are 15 residues in the CDR3. Germline V gene lookup returns CDR1 PRHDT and CDR2 FYEKMQ (reference sequence). The CDR3 region is CASSLTPNSGNEQYF. For the CDR3, the DNA is TGTGCCAGCAGCTTAACCCCGAATAGCGGCAACGAGCAGTACTTC.

This chain links TRBV4-2 with TRBJ1-6, with 8 bases fitting TRBD1. V shed 1 base and J 7 bases; nucleotides not matched to a gene: 3. CDR1 LGHNA and CDR2 YNFKEQ come from the germline V gene. The CDR3 spans 15 residues. This CDR3 reads CASSQVSGGNSPLHF. The CDR3 DNA reads as TGTGCCAGCAGCCAAGTTTCAGGGGGCAATTCACCCCTCCACTTT.

This rearrangement joins TRBV27 to TRBJ2-7; D remains ambiguous. The CDR3 totals 15 residues. Germline CDR1 is MNHEY and CDR2 is SMNVEV (reference sequence). V lost 5 bases and J 0 bases, leaving 14 bases between the germline ends. The CDR3 is CASSLTPHSSYEQYF. The CDR3 coding sequence is TGTGCCAGCAGTCTTACCCCTCACTCCTCCTACGAGCAGTACTTC.

The V gene is TRBV11-2, the J gene TRBJ2-7, with 7 bases fitting TRBD2. Germline V lookup: CDR1 SGHAT, CDR2 FQNNGV. CDR3 length: 12 amino acids. V lost 5 bases to trimming and J lost 5 bases; unmatched junction nucleotides: 3. DNA for the CDR3: TGTGCCAGCAGCCCCGCGGGGGACGAGCAGTACTTC. The encoded protein is CASSPAGDEQYF.

The chain recombines TRBV11-3 with TRBJ1-1; D remains unclear. Trimming took off 5 bases at V and 7 bases at J, with 17 bases between the two ends. Germline V gives CDR1 SGHNT, CDR2 YENEEA. The CDR3 has 14 residues. The CDR3 spells CASSPWAELNEAFF. Written as DNA, the CDR3 is TGTGCCAGCAGCCCCTGGGCTGAGTTAAATGAAGCTTTCTTT.

This chain links TRBV28 with TRBJ2-3; no firm D call. Germline V lookup: CDR1 MDHEN, CDR2 SYDVKM. V lost 5 bases to trimming and J lost 3 bases, with 15 bases between them. This CDR3 spans 15 amino acids. The CDR3 here is CASSLINEVTDTQYF. The CDR3 coding sequence is TGTGCCAGCAGTCTTATAAACGAGGTGACAGATACGCAGTATTTT.

In regard to this clone: The DNA is omitted, as the CDR3 cannot be located on it reliably, and the CDR3 follows TCRdb's listing. The chain has TRBV2 and TRBJ2-3; TRBD1, the D gene given by the table, was not confirmed from the DNA. Germline CDR1 is SNHLY and CDR2 is FYNNEI. The CDR3 adds up to 19 amino acids, both ends counted. The chain's CDR3 is CASSEALRAGTGLTDTQYF.

The V call is TRBV27, the J call TRBJ2-5, with D perhaps TRBD1 (6 bases). The ends were cut back, 0 bases at V and 5 bases at J, with 19 bases in the middle. CDR1 MNHEY and CDR2 SMNVEV come from the germline V gene (reference sequence). CDR3 length: 17 residues. DNA of the CDR3: TGTGCCAGCAGTTTATCTCAGTCGGGACACCCCCAGGAGACCCAGTACTTC. This gives the protein CASSLSQSGHPQETQYF.

This chain links TRBV7-8 with TRBJ1-2; the D is unclear. V lost 5 bases, J lost 1 base, and 5 bases lay in between. CDR1 SGHVS and CDR2 FQNEAQ come from the germline V gene. This CDR3 region has 12 residues. The CDR3 DNA is TGTGCCAGCAGCGGGAATAACTATGGCTACACCTTC. It is translated as CASSGNNYGYTF.

This chain uses TRBV13 with TRBJ2-7; perhaps D is TRBD1 or TRBD2 (5 bases each). Trimming pared 5 bases from V and 4 bases from J, leaving 15 bases between. The CDR3 covers 14 residues. Germline loops: CDR1 PRHDT, CDR2 FYEKMQ (reference sequence). The CDR3 protein is CASSPTGGSYEQYF. DNA of the CDR3: TGTGCCAGCAGCCCCACAGGAGGAAGTTACGAGCAGTACTTC.

Only one count was recorded for this clone. The chain combines TRBV12-5 with TRBJ2-3; 11 nucleotides align to TRBD2. This CDR3 is built from 15 residues. CDR1 and CDR2 from the germline V gene are LGHNT and FRNRAP. The junction had 2 bases not matched to a gene; V was cut back by 6 bases and J by 0 bases. CDR3 DNA: TGTGCTAGTGGGCGGACTAGCGGGAGCACAGATACGCAGTATTTT. Translated: CASGRTSGSTDTQYF.

This clone was recorded a few times. V gene TRBV9 combines with J gene TRBJ2-4; perhaps TRBD2 as D (5 bases). Trimming left V 0 bases short and J 3 bases short, with 25 bases between. Germline V gene lookup returns CDR1 SGDLS and CDR2 YYNGEE. CDR3 size: 20 residues. CDR3 nucleotides: TGTGCCAGCAGCGTAGGTGCAACTCCCGGAGTTAGCGATGGCAAAAACATTCAGTACTTC. Amino acid sequence: CASSVGATPGVSDGKNIQYF.

The chain links TRBV4-1 to TRBJ2-1; D gene unclear. Germline CDR1 reads MGHRA; CDR2 reads YSYEKL. The CDR3 covers 15 residues. The V and J ends lost 3 bases and 0 bases respectively, with 9 bases between them. In DNA, the CDR3 is TGCGCCAGCAGCCAGGGGTTTAGCTCCTACAATGAGCAGTTCTTC. Its protein is CASSQGFSSYNEQFF.

This clone was counted a single time. J is TRBJ2-1 and V is TRBV6-6, with D maybe TRBD2 (5 bases). This CDR3 has 12 amino acids. The V gene lost 4 bases and the J gene lost 5 bases, with 6 bases spanning the gap. Germline CDR1 MNHNY, CDR2 SVGAGI (reference sequence). CDR3: CASSSGNNEQFF. The CDR3 bases are TGTGCCAGCAGTTCCGGGAACAATGAGCAGTTCTTC.

The chain has TRBV16 and TRBJ1-4; the D is unclear. The germline CDR1 and CDR2 sequences are KGHSY and FQNENV. With 3 bases removed from V and 5 bases from J, the gap between germline ends came to 7 bases. The CDR3 is 13 residues long. The CDR3, as DNA: TGTGCCAGCAGCCACTATTCCAATGAAAAACTGTTTTTT. Residues: CASSHYSNEKLFF.

The rearrangement links TRBV5-1 to TRBJ2-7, with D maybe TRBD1 (7 bases). The CDR3 has 14 residues. Trimming removed 0 bases from V and 5 bases from J, with 12 bases in between. Germline V lookup: CDR1 SGHRS, CDR2 YFSETQ. DNA of the CDR3: TGCGCCAGCAGCTTGGGCAGGGGGGAGCACGAGCAGTACTTC. It encodes CASSLGRGEHEQYF.

This chain joins TRBV2 and TRBJ2-7; 10 positions agree with TRBD1. Per the germline V gene, CDR1 is SNHLY and CDR2 is FYNNEI. Losses at the gene ends were 3 bases for V and 2 bases for J; bases not matched to a gene: 10. The CDR3 contains 17 residues. The DNA of the CDR3 is TGTGCCAGCAGTGAGTTTAAGGCCGGGACAGGGGCCTACGAGCAGTACTTC. Protein: CASSEFKAGTGAYEQYF.

The chain is built from TRBV7-7 and TRBJ1-5; D call uncertain. The CDR3 covers 15 residues. Trimming pared 5 bases from V and 0 bases from J, leaving 11 bases between. CDR1 SSHAT and CDR2 FNYEAQ come from the germline V gene (reference sequence). CDR3 residues: CASSPRAFSNQPQHF. CDR3 DNA: TGTGCCAGCAGCCCGAGGGCGTTTAGCAATCAGCCCCAGCATTTT.

This chain joins TRBV5-1 and TRBJ1-3; D remains unclear. Trimming pared 5 bases from V and 0 bases from J, leaving 15 bases between. From germline, CDR1 is SGHRS and CDR2 YFSETQ. This CDR3 region has 16 residues. In nucleotides, the CDR3 is TGCGCCAGCAGTATAGACACCCCGAGCTCTGGAAACACCATATATTTT. Translation gives CASSIDTPSSGNTIYF.

This clone counts as medium-sized (0.01 to 0.1%). The chain uses TRBV19 and TRBJ2-5; unclear D gene. V was clipped by 4 bases and J by 6 bases, with 12 bases between them. Germline lookup yields CDR1 LNHDA and CDR2 SQIVND (reference sequence). The CDR3 length is 13 residues. This chain's CDR3 is CASSRTAAKTQYF. The CDR3 DNA reads TGTGCCAGTAGTAGGACGGCCGCAAAGACCCAGTACTTC. Together with reference TRBV19 and TRBJ2-5, the CDR3 gives the full variable domain: DGGITQSPKYLFRKEGQNVTLSCEQNLNHDAMYWYRQDPGQGLRLIYYSQIVNDFQKGDIAEGYSVSREKKESFPLTVTSAQKNPTAFYLCASSRTAAKTQYFGPGTRLLVL.

The rearrangement joins TRBV5-8 to TRBJ2-7, with a weak D call TRBD1 (5 bases). The germline V and J ends were trimmed by 4 bases and 5 bases, with 19 bases remaining between them. Germline CDR1 and CDR2: SGHTS and YDEGEE. The CDR3 consists of 15 residues. CDR3: CASSIRQISYNEQYF. In DNA form, the CDR3 reads TGTGCCAGCAGCATTCGACAGATATCCTACAACGAGCAGTACTTC.

The J gene is TRBJ1-2, the V gene TRBV5-5; D is undetermined. Trimming removed 1 base from V and 1 base from J, with 5 bases in between. The CDR3 is 13 residues long. CDR1 and CDR2 from the germline V gene are SGHKS and YYEKEE (reference sequence). The CDR3 loop reads CASSLSDNYGYTF. CDR3 in DNA: TGTGCCAGCAGCTTGTCTGATAACTATGGCTACACCTTC.

The V and J genes are TRBV11-3 and TRBJ2-5; 10 bases are shared with TRBD1. CDR1 is SGHNT, CDR2 YENEEA, per germline. The CDR3 consists of 17 residues. V dropped 5 bases and J dropped 4; count of bases not matched to a gene: 13. DNA of the CDR3: TGTGCCAGCAGCCTCGGAGACTGGACAGGGGGTAGAGAGACCCAGTACTTC. Encoded protein: CASSLGDWTGGRETQYF.

The J gene is TRBJ1-1, the V gene TRBV9; tentative D call: TRBD1 (5 bases). The CDR3 length is 15 residues. Germline V CDR1 and CDR2: SGDLS, YYNGEE. V lost 1 base and J 0 bases, leaving 10 bases between the germline ends. This chain's CDR3 is CASSVRDSVNTEAFF. The CDR3, as DNA: TGTGCCAGCAGCGTAAGGGACTCGGTGAACACTGAAGCTTTCTTT.

This rearrangement joins TRBV27 to TRBJ1-4, with D possibly TRBD1 on 5 matching bases. Trimming pared 5 bases from V and 1 base from J, leaving 14 bases between. The CDR3 runs to 16 residues. CDR1 is MNHEY, CDR2 SMNVEV, per germline (reference sequence). The CDR3 sequence is CASSKSPGGTNEKLFF. The CDR3, as DNA: TGTGCCAGCAGTAAAAGCCCCGGGGGAACTAATGAAAAACTGTTTTTT.

V gene TRBV19 combines with J gene TRBJ2-1; D is undetermined. CDR1 is LNHDA and CDR2 is SQIVND in the germline V gene (reference sequence). This CDR3 comprises 14 residues. The ends were cut back, 3 bases at V and 0 bases at J, with 6 bases in the middle. DNA of the CDR3: TGTGCCAGTAGTATGCCGGCCTCCTACAATGAGCAGTTCTTC. Protein sequence: CASSMPASYNEQFF. The whole variable domain, remainder taken from reference TRBV19 and TRBJ2-1, is DGGITQSPKYLFRKEGQNVTLSCEQNLNHDAMYWYRQDPGQGLRLIYYSQIVNDFQKGDIAEGYSVSREKKESFPLTVTSAQKNPTAFYLCASSMPASYNEQFFGPGTRLTVL.

This clone has only one observation. The chain uses TRBV5-4 and TRBJ1-2; D may be TRBD1 (6 bases). Between the trimmed V and J ends, which lost 4 bases and 2 bases, there was a span of 18 bases. This CDR3 region has 16 residues. Per germline, CDR1 SGHNT and CDR2 YYREEE (reference sequence). The CDR3 loop is CASSPGGTSVNYGYTF. The DNA for the CDR3 is TGTGCCAGCAGCCCTGGGGGGACATCCGTAAACTATGGCTACACCTTC.

This clone was recorded a few times. This chain uses TRBV7-2 with TRBJ2-3; D perhaps matches TRBD1 (5 bases). V lost 6 bases and J 5 bases, leaving 9 bases between the germline ends. CDR1 SGHTA and CDR2 FQGNSA come from the germline V gene. The CDR3 is made up of 12 amino acids. The DNA for the CDR3 is TGTGCCAGCAGTGGGGCTGAAGATACGCAGTATTTT. Translating gives CASSGAEDTQYF.

The chain has TRBV9 and TRBJ2-2; D is undetermined. V was clipped by 0 bases and J by 4 bases, with 16 bases between them. Germline CDR1 and CDR2: SGDLS and YYNGEE. There are 17 residues in the CDR3. The CDR3 region has the DNA TGTGCCAGCAGCGTAGATGGGTCAGGTTCGAGCACCGGGGAGCTGTTTTTT. This translates into CASSVDGSGSSTGELFF. Variable domain in full (rest from reference TRBV9 and TRBJ2-2): DSGVTQTPKHLITATGQRVTLRCSPRSGDLSVYWYQQSLDQGLQFLIQYYNGEERAKGNILERFSAQQFPDLHSELNLSSLELGDSALYFCASSVDGSGSSTGELFFGEGSRLTVL.